Listed here are 25 T cell receptor beta chains from one sample, sequenced in a study of shared clonotypes between healthy human individuals. Sequenced by immunoSEQ multiplex PCR; TCRdb stores in-frame clones only, minus some. The table records approximately 500,000 clones, over 75% of them present only once. The sequenced material came from PBMCs. These receptors came from a woman aged 40 to 55 in good health. Some clones in this sample may be carry-over from other donors' samples.

The rearrangement links TRBV7-3 to TRBJ2-3; no clear D gene. Trimming took 1 base from V and 4 from J, leaving 6 bases between them. CDR3 length: 13 residues. The germline V gene has CDR1 SGHTA and CDR2 FQGTGA. CDR3 coding DNA: TGTGCCAGCAGCTTAAGGATGGCAGATACGCAGTATTTT. The encoded protein is CASSLRMADTQYF.

This chain joins TRBV4-1 and TRBJ2-5, with 10 bases that match TRBD2. The CDR3 sequence is 17 residues long. Trimming removed 0 bases from V and 1 base from J; junction bases left unmatched: 5. Germline V lookup: CDR1 MGHRA, CDR2 YSYEKL. The CDR3 region is CASSQDQVAGGQETQYF. The DNA for the CDR3 is TGCGCCAGCAGCCAAGATCAGGTAGCGGGGGGCCAAGAGACCCAGTACTTC.

V and J are TRBV9 and TRBJ1-1; no reliable D call. Germline CDR1 is SGDLS and CDR2 is YYNGEE. V lost 3 bases, J lost 1 base, and 7 bases lay in between. CDR3 length equals 13 residues. The CDR3 sequence: CASSASWNTEAFF. The CDR3 DNA sequence: TGTGCCAGCAGCGCCAGTTGGAACACTGAAGCTTTCTTT.

In this sample, this clone turned up a few times. This sequence joins TRBV28 and TRBJ2-3; TRBD2 agrees at 7 bases. Germline CDR1 reads MDHEN; CDR2 reads SYDVKM. V dropped 6 bases and J dropped 2; count of bases not matched to a gene: 8. The CDR3 has 15 amino acids. DNA for the CDR3: TGTGCCAGCAGCGCCGGACTAGTCATCACAGATACGCAGTATTTT. It codes for CASSAGLVITDTQYF. Full variable domain (missing parts from reference TRBV28 and TRBJ2-3): DVKVTQSSRYLVKRTGEKVFLECVQDMDHENMFWYRQDPGLGLRLIYFSYDVKMKEKGDIPEGYSVSREKKERFSLILESASTNQTSMYLCASSAGLVITDTQYFGPGTRLTVL.

V and J are TRBV7-2 and TRBJ1-1; a weak D match, TRBD1 (5 bases). This CDR3 region has 14 residues. Germline CDR1 and CDR2: SGHTA and FQGNSA. The ends were cut back, 2 bases at V and 3 bases at J, with 10 bases in the middle. The CDR3 loop reads CASSLFGQHTEAFF. CDR3 DNA: TGTGCCAGCAGCTTATTCGGACAACACACTGAAGCTTTCTTT.

This clone was picked up one time. An end of the junction differs from the germline gene, which may be a read error. J is TRBJ1-5 and V is TRBV27; D gene uncertain. The CDR3 runs to 15 residues. Per the germline V gene, CDR1 is MNHEY and CDR2 is SMNVEV (reference sequence). CDR3 region: CASSLEAYSNEPQHF. For the CDR3, the DNA is TGTGCCAGCAGTTTGGAAGCTTATAGCAATGAGCCCCAGCATTTT.

The rearrangement links TRBV6-1 to TRBJ2-3, with 8 bases lining up with TRBD1. Germline V gives CDR1 MNHNS, CDR2 SASEGT. After removal of 4 bases from V and 7 bases from J, the junction contained 10 bases not matched to a gene. CDR3 length equals 15 residues. For the CDR3, the DNA is TGTGCCAGCAGTGGGTTGGCAGGGGGCGCGTATACGCAGTATTTT. Translating gives CASSGLAGGAYTQYF.

The chain combines TRBV28 with TRBJ2-3; a possible D gene is TRBD2 (6 bases). Germline V lookup: CDR1 MDHEN, CDR2 SYDVKM. This CDR3 has 16 amino acids. V gave up 5 bases and J gave up 2 bases, with 17 bases separating them. CDR3 nucleotide sequence: TGTGCCAGCAGTCCGATTCGGGGGACTTACACAGATACGCAGTATTTT. Protein product: CASSPIRGTYTDTQYF.

The chain combines TRBV5-1 with TRBJ2-7; D assignment may be TRBD1 or TRBD2 (5 bases each). Germline-derived CDR1 and CDR2 are SGHRS and YFSETQ. The V end lost 1 base, the J end lost 5 bases, and 16 bases lay between the germline ends. The CDR3 spans 15 residues. The CDR3 region is CASSLLLGVGDEQYF. CDR3 bases: TGCGCCAGCAGCTTGTTACTAGGGGTTGGGGACGAGCAGTACTTC.

This clone showed up just a few times. Given a much more abundant clone one base away, this may be a read error. V gene TRBV7-9 combines with J gene TRBJ2-3; no definite D call. Trimming left V 2 bases short and J 1 base short, with 4 bases between. Germline V gene sequence: CDR1 SEHNR, CDR2 FQNEAQ (reference sequence). The CDR3 runs 13 residues. The DNA of the CDR3 is TGTGCCAGCAGCTTAATGGGCACAGATACGCAGTATTTT. Translating it yields CASSLMGTDTQYF.

The V call is TRBV28, the J call TRBJ2-2; TRBD2 is a possible D gene (5 bases). The CDR3 runs to 14 residues. V gave up 3 bases and J gave up 7 bases, with 12 bases separating them. Germline-derived CDR1 and CDR2 are MDHEN and SYDVKM. The CDR3: CASSLRAGRGELFF. The CDR3 DNA reads TGTGCCAGCAGTTTGAGGGCGGGTCGCGGGGAGCTGTTTTTT.

The CDR3 sequence is CASSMDRGGYEQYF. CDR3 bases: TGTGCCAGCTCAATGGACAGGGGTGGCTACGAGCAGTACTTC. The V gene is TRBV18, the J gene TRBJ2-7, with TRBD1 matching over 9 bases. The germline V gene encodes CDR1 KGHSH and CDR2 LQKENI. CDR3 length: 14 amino acids. V lost 5 bases and J lost 3; bases outside the gene matches: 5.

This clone has a handful of counts. The genes are TRBV6-4 and TRBJ2-7, with unresolved D. V lost 5 bases to trimming and J lost 6 bases, with 20 bases between them. Germline V gives CDR1 MRHNA, CDR2 SNTAGT. This CDR3 is built from 15 residues. This chain's CDR3 is CASSPGTSDYSEQYF. The CDR3 DNA is TGTGCCAGCAGTCCCGGAACGTCCGATTACAGCGAGCAGTACTTC.

V usage is TRBV18 and J usage is TRBJ1-2; 7 bases map to TRBD1. The germline gives CDR1 KGHSH, CDR2 LQKENI. The CDR3 runs to 14 residues. Trimming at V came to 4 bases and at J to 6 bases, leaving 8 bases not matched to a gene. The CDR3 region is CASSQSGTEDGYTF. In DNA form, the CDR3 reads TGTGCCAGCTCACAATCAGGGACAGAGGATGGCTACACCTTC.

The V gene is TRBV5-4, the J gene TRBJ1-3; D not resolved. From germline, CDR1 is SGHNT and CDR2 YYREEE (reference sequence). CDR3 length equals 14 residues. V lost 3 bases and J lost 0, with 7 bases in between. CDR3 in amino acids: CASSSMSSGNTIYF. The CDR3, as DNA: TGTGCCAGCAGCTCGATGAGCTCTGGAAACACCATATATTTT.

The genes are TRBV2 and TRBJ2-1, with 10 bases identical to TRBD2. J lost 15 bases, V lost 10 bases, and 18 bases had no gene match. CDR1 is SNHLY, CDR2 FYNNEI, per germline. The CDR3 covers 14 residues. DNA for the CDR3: TGTGCCACAGCCTCCCTAGCGGGAGCCACGAGCCGGTTCTTC. This codes for CATASLAGATSRFF.

V usage is TRBV29-1 and J usage is TRBJ2-1, with TRBD2 identical over 11 bases. V trimming: 6 bases; J trimming: 9 bases; junction bases outside the gene matches: 4. The CDR3 has 12 amino acids. CDR1 is SQVTM and CDR2 is ANQGSEA in the germline V gene. The CDR3 sequence: CSVLAGVAEQFF. The CDR3 region has the DNA TGCAGCGTACTAGCGGGAGTAGCTGAGCAGTTCTTC.

The chain links TRBV7-9 to TRBJ2-3, with D possibly being TRBD2 (7 bases). The CDR3 totals 15 residues. In germline, CDR1 is SEHNR, CDR2 FQNEAQ (reference sequence). Between the trimmed V and J ends, which lost 5 bases and 2 bases, there was a span of 14 bases. CDR3 protein: CASSTRGGPTDTQYF. CDR3 DNA: TGTGCCAGCAGCACCAGGGGAGGGCCCACAGATACGCAGTATTTT.

Remarks on this clone: Other DNA sequences in this specimen translate into the identical CDR3. This CDR3 reads CASSPGQGDQPQHF. CDR3 DNA: TGTGCCAGCTCACCAGGCCAGGGAGATCAGCCCCAGCATTTT. V usage is TRBV18 and J usage is TRBJ1-5, with D tentatively TRBD1 (5 bases). The CDR3 is 14 amino acids. Trimming left V 2 bases short and J 5 bases short, with 10 bases between. Germline V gene lookup returns CDR1 KGHSH and CDR2 LQKENI.

This rearrangement joins TRBV7-2 to TRBJ1-2, with no clear D. Per germline, CDR1 SGHTA and CDR2 FQGNSA. There are 12 residues in the CDR3. Trimming removed 2 bases from V and 8 bases from J, with 9 bases in between. This CDR3 reads CASSLSSKGYTF. CDR3 nucleotide sequence: TGTGCCAGCAGCTTAAGTTCCAAAGGCTACACCTTC.

The table lists this clone with a few counts. The gene calls are TRBV7-2 and TRBJ2-1, with no clear D. The germline V gene has CDR1 SGHTA and CDR2 FQGNSA. Trimming left V 2 bases short and J 7 bases short, with 12 bases between. CDR3 length: 14 residues. CDR3: CASSLSRQTNEQFF. CDR3 DNA sequence: TGTGCCAGCAGCTTATCTAGACAAACAAATGAGCAGTTCTTC.

This clone was detected only a few times. This chain joins TRBV6-5 and TRBJ1-3, with D maybe TRBD1 (5 bases). This CDR3 has 15 amino acids. Trimming shortened V by 6 bases and J by 8 bases, and 20 bases separated the two germline ends. Germline CDR1 and CDR2: MNHEY and SVGAGI. CDR3 loop: CASSRALGLVDTIYF. The CDR3 bases are TGTGCCAGCAGCCGAGCCCTGGGGCTGGTGGACACCATATATTTT.

This rearrangement joins TRBV5-4 to TRBJ2-7; either TRBD1 or TRBD2 may supply D (5 bases each). The length of the CDR3 is 15 residues. Trimming removed 4 bases from V and 0 bases from J, with 14 bases in between. Germline V gene sequence: CDR1 SGHNT, CDR2 YYREEE (reference sequence). The chain's CDR3 is CASSPGRESSYEQYF. Written as DNA, the CDR3 is TGTGCCAGCAGCCCGGGACGAGAGAGCTCCTACGAGCAGTACTTC.

Here the CDR3 DNA reads TGTGCCAGCAGCTGGGGCCCGGGGGACAATGAGCAGTTCTTC. Translating gives CASSWGPGDNEQFF. The chain carries TRBV5-5 and TRBJ2-1; a possible D gene is TRBD2 (6 bases). Germline V gives CDR1 SGHKS, CDR2 YYEKEE (reference sequence). The CDR3 length is 14 residues. V lost 3 bases to trimming and J lost 5 bases, with 12 bases between them.

The rearrangement uses TRBV27 and TRBJ2-7; tentative D call: TRBD2 (6 bases). Per germline, CDR1 MNHEY and CDR2 SMNVEV (reference sequence). Trimming took off 8 bases at V and 0 bases at J, with 11 bases between the two ends. CDR3 size: 13 residues. This chain's CDR3 is CASGRGISYEQYF. The CDR3 nucleotides read TGTGCCAGCGGACGGGGGATCTCCTACGAGCAGTACTTC.